This T cell receptor beta chain is from a study of OX40 agonist ivuxolimab in advanced cancers. Profiling relied on immunoSEQ multiplex PCR, and the TCRdb table lists in-frame clones only, not all of them. Of around 50,000 clones in the sample, roughly 85% were seen once. The CDR3 is 15 residues long. Trimming pared 0 bases from V and 9 bases from J, leaving 12 bases between. The chain has TRBV23-1 and TRBJ1-6; D may be TRBD1 (6 bases). TRBV23-1 is designated an ORF whose function remains uncertain. The starting material was CD4+ or CD8+ T cells sorted from blood, obtained in a trial of the OX40 agonist ivuxolimab. This sequence was found in an adult with an advanced solid tumor such as melanoma, head and neck, liver or kidney cancer. For the CDR3, the DNA is TGCGCCAGCAGTCAATCGTACAGGGTCGGTTCACCCCTCCACTTT. Translated: CASSQSYRVGSPLHF.